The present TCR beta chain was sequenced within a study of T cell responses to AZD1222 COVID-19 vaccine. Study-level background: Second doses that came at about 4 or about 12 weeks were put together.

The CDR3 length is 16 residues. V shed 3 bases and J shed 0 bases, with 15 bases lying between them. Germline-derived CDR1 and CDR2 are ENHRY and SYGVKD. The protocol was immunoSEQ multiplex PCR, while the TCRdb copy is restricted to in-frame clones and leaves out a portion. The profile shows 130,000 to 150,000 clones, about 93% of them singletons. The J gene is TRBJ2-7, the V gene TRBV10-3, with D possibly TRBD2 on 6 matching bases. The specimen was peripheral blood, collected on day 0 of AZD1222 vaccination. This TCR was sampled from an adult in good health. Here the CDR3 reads CAISDTGSGNSYEQYF. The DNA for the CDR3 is TGTGCCATCAGTGATACTGGTAGCGGAAACTCCTACGAGCAGTACTTC.